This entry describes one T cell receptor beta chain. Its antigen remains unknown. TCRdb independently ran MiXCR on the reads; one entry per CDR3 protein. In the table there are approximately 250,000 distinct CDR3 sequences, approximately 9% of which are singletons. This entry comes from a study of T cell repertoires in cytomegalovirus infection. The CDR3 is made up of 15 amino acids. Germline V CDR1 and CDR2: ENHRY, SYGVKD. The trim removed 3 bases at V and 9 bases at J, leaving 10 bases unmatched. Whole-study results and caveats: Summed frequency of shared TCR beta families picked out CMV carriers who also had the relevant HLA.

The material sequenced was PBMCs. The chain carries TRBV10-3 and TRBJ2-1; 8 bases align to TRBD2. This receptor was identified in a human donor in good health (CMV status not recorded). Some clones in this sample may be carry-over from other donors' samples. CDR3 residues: CAISETSGPLGEQFF. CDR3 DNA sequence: TGTGCCATCAGTGAAACTAGCGGACCTTTAGGTGAGCAGTTCTTC.